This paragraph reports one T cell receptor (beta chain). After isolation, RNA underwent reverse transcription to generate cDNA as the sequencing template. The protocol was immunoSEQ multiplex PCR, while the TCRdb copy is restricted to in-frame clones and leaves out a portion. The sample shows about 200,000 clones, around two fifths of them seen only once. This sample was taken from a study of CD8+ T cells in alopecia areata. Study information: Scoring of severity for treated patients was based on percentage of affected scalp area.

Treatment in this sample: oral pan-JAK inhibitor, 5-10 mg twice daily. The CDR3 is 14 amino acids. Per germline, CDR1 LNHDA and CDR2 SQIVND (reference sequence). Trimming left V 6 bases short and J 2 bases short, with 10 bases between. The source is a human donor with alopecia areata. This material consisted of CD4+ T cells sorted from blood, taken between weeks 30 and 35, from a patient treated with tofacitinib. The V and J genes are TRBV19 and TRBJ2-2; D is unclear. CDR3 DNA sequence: TGTGCCAGTAGGGGTCCGGGTAACACCGGGGAGCTGTTTTTT. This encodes CASRGPGNTGELFF.